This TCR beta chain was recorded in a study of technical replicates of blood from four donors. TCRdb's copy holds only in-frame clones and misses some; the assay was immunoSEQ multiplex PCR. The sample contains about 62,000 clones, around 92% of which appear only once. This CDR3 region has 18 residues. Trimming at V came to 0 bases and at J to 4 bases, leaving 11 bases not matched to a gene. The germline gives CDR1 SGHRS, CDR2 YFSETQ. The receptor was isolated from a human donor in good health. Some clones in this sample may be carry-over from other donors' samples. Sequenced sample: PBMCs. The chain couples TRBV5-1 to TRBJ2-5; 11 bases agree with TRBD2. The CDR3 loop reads CASSLGSSGGRVGETQYF. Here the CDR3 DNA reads TGCGCCAGCAGCTTGGGGTCTAGCGGGGGGAGAGTCGGAGAGACCCAGTACTTC. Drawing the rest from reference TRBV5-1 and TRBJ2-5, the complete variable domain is KAGVTQTPRYLIKTRGQQVTLSCSPISGHRSVSWYQQTPGQGLQFLFEYFSETQRNKGNFPGRFSGRQFSNSRSEMNVSTLELGDSALYLCASSLGSSGGRVGETQYFGPGTRLLVL.